The rows below give T cell receptor beta chains drawn from one sample of a study of blood T cell repertoires in COVID-19. The protocol was immunoSEQ multiplex PCR, while the TCRdb copy is restricted to in-frame clones and leaves out a portion. The sample consists of more than 120,000 clones, roughly 84% of them appearing once. Sequenced: peripheral blood. The receptor set was obtained from a human donor with acute or convalescent COVID-19. The donor label of this sample is uncertain. The conserved cysteine and the conserved F or W are not part of the CDR3 here. Each record gives: CDR3 length, V gene, CDR3 protein.

length: 12; V: TRBV28; CDR3: ASSYLLAKNIQY
length: 13; V: TRBV10-3; CDR3: AISEPTTGLYGYT
length: 13; V: TRBV5-1; CDR3: ASSLAAGANTEAF
length: 14; V: TRBV10-3; CDR3: AISQTSGTGGEKLF
length: 14; V: TRBV28; CDR3: ASSSRGGRAKNIQY
length: 11; V: TRBV19; CDR3: ATSGRLGEKLF
length: 11; V: TRBV18; CDR3: ASSPESYNEQF
length: 12; V: TRBV25-1; CDR3: ASSDLDSHQPQH
length: 11; V: TRBV30; CDR3: AWSQTMNTEAF
length: 13; V: TRBV7-8; CDR3: ASSSRAGSGGELF
length: 14; V: TRBV10-3; CDR3: AISERGGEMNTEAF
length: 12; V: TRBV7-6; CDR3: ASTMGQSYTEAF
length: 13; V: TRBV7-2; CDR3: ASSLFIGSGTEAF
length: 15; V: TRBV10-3; CDR3: AISDIVLGQGYYGYT
length: 12; V: TRBV6-5; CDR3: ASRRGFGAGELF
length: 13; V: TRBV7-2; CDR3: ASSPGLTGNQPQH
length: 11; V: TRBV6-5; CDR3: ASSDRGLQPQH
length: 12; V: TRBV6-1; CDR3: ASSEQGGNQPQH
length: 13; V: TRBV9; CDR3: ASSFGQFSGNTIY
length: 13; V: TRBV24-1; CDR3: ATSGGGGSLETQY
length: 13; V: TRBV27; CDR3: ASSLDREARETQY
length: 16; V: TRBV21-1; CDR3: ASSKALKLGQDNTEAF
length: 13; V: TRBV5-4; CDR3: ASSLEGVFTGEAF
length: 13; V: TRBV4-2; CDR3: ASSRAGATNEKLF
length: 12; V: TRBV6-1; CDR3: ASSESHRAYEQY
length: 14; V: TRBV3-1/TRBV3-2; CDR3: ASSQGQGTGGNTIY
length: 12; V: TRBV11-2; CDR3: ASSLVRGPYGYT
length: 12; V: TRBV6-2/TRBV6-3; CDR3: ASSAHYGDTEAF
length: 13; V: TRBV7-2; CDR3: ASSPTSGDYNEQF
length: 10; V: TRBV11-1; CDR3: ASSQTDQRYT
length: 14; V: TRBV3-1/TRBV3-2; CDR3: ASSQGYSGSYNEQF
length: 13; V: TRBV5-1; CDR3: ASSLDSISNQPQH
length: 13; V: TRBV6-5; CDR3: ASSYARRGDHGYT
length: 14; V: TRBV5-1; CDR3: ASSQGDGRSTDTQY
length: 11; V: TRBV7-9; CDR3: ASSGPGSYGYT
length: 12; V: TRBV28; CDR3: ASSLRELNTEAF
length: 13; V: TRBV24-1; CDR3: ATSDSQGVPDTQY
length: 12; V: TRBV7-3; CDR3: ASSENRGGGTQY
length: 12; V: TRBV24-1; CDR3: ATSPGRGSRGYT
length: 9; V: TRBV12-3/TRBV12-4; CDR3: ASSETDEAF
length: 14; V: TRBV6-5; CDR3: ASSYSSRAYNSPLH
length: 11; V: TRBV30; CDR3: AWSRRVNEKLF
length: 13; V: TRBV4-3; CDR3: ASSPGGSLVYGYT